The next 16 T cell receptor beta chains were all read from a single sample in a study of T cell responses to AZD1222 COVID-19 vaccine. Sequencing was performed with immunoSEQ multiplex PCR; in TCRdb, only in-frame clones are kept and a portion is missing. The profile covers approximately 60,000 clones, with 75% to 90% appearing a single time and approximately 15% taken by the ten largest. The sample in question was peripheral blood, obtained on day 0 of AZD1222 vaccination. The receptors stem from an adult in good health.

The chain couples TRBV19 to TRBJ2-3, with no clear D. Trimming left V 5 bases short and J 2 bases short, with 11 bases between. Germline V gene sequence: CDR1 LNHDA, CDR2 SQIVND (reference sequence). CDR3 size: 14 residues. The CDR3 region is CASSGTTLTDTQYF. CDR3 sequence (DNA): TGTGCCAGTAGTGGTACGACTCTCACAGATACGCAGTATTTT.

V is TRBV2 and J is TRBJ1-1, with D possibly TRBD1 on 6 matching bases. The CDR3 extends over 16 amino acids. Trimming pared 3 bases from V and 2 bases from J, leaving 16 bases between. Germline V gene lookup returns CDR1 SNHLY and CDR2 FYNNEI. The CDR3 DNA is TGTGCCAGCAGTGACAGTTCGGGACACCAAAACACTGAAGCTTTCTTT. This encodes CASSDSSGHQNTEAFF.

The CDR3 nucleotides are TGTGCCAGCAGCTTAGTTCCCAGCTGGGGCACAGATACGCAGTATTTT. Translating gives CASSLVPSWGTDTQYF. This sequence joins TRBV7-8 and TRBJ2-3; D gene ambiguous. Trimming left V 1 base short and J 1 base short, with 12 bases between. Per germline, CDR1 SGHVS and CDR2 FQNEAQ. There are 16 residues in the CDR3.

This clone was detected only once. The rearrangement joins TRBV28 to TRBJ1-2; weak D call: TRBD1 (6 bases). Per the germline V gene, CDR1 is MDHEN and CDR2 is SYDVKM. The CDR3 covers 14 residues. Trimming pared 7 bases from V and 7 bases from J, leaving 19 bases between. CDR3 bases: TGTGCCAGCACTACAAACGGGGGGCTTGGTGGCTACACCTTC. This sequence encodes CASTTNGGLGGYTF.

V usage is TRBV24-1 and J usage is TRBJ1-1, with 7 nucleotides matching TRBD1. CDR1 is KGHDR, CDR2 SFDVKD, per germline. Unmatched junction bases numbered 14, after V lost 7 bases and J lost 4 bases. CDR3 length: 16 amino acids. CDR3 in amino acids: CATRAPTGDGSTEAFF. CDR3 bases: TGTGCCACCAGGGCCCCTACAGGGGACGGGAGCACTGAAGCTTTCTTT.

The gene calls are TRBV9 and TRBJ1-1; D is ambiguous. V was cut by 0 bases and J by 5 bases, with 8 bases left in between. The CDR3 has 13 residues. Germline V gene sequence: CDR1 SGDLS, CDR2 YYNGEE. The CDR3 bases are TGTGCCAGCAGCGTAGAAGGCGTAACTGAAGCTTTCTTT. This gives the protein CASSVEGVTEAFF.

The chain couples TRBV24-1 to TRBJ1-5; weak D call: TRBD1 (6 bases). The CDR3 is made up of 14 amino acids. Germline values: CDR1 KGHDR, CDR2 SFDVKD. V lost 9 bases and J 3 bases, leaving 14 bases between the germline ends. CDR3 sequence reads: CATQGHASNQPQHF. Written as DNA, the CDR3 is TGTGCCACCCAGGGACACGCATCCAATCAGCCCCAGCATTTT.

The chain joins TRBV15 to TRBJ2-3, with D hard to call. The CDR3 runs 15 residues. Trimming removed 1 base at V and 0 bases at J, with 8 bases between. From germline, CDR1 is LNHNV and CDR2 YYDKDF (reference sequence). The CDR3 is CATSRVGESTDTQYF. CDR3 nucleotide sequence: TGTGCCACCAGCAGAGTCGGTGAGAGCACAGATACGCAGTATTTT.

The rearrangement joins TRBV3-1 (or the pseudogene TRBV3-2) to TRBJ1-1, with 8 bases lining up with TRBD1. V lost 0 bases to trimming and J lost 4 bases; unmatched junction nucleotides: 7. Per the germline V gene, CDR1 is LGHDT and CDR2 is YNNKEL (reference sequence). The CDR3 loop spans 16 amino acids. DNA for the CDR3: TGTGCCAGCAGCCAAGACCGGACAGGGTGGAGCACTGAAGCTTTCTTT. Protein sequence: CASSQDRTGWSTEAFF.

The chain uses TRBV19 and TRBJ1-1; D not certain. Trimming shortened V by 6 bases and J by 0 bases, and 29 bases separated the two germline ends. Germline CDR1 LNHDA, CDR2 SQIVND (reference sequence). This CDR3 spans 20 amino acids. The CDR3 DNA reads TGTGCCAGTAGCCACACAGTCGCGCGCCCTACCCCTCTTATGAACACTGAAGCTTTCTTT. Amino acid sequence: CASSHTVARPTPLMNTEAFF.

The chain uses TRBV9 and TRBJ1-1, with D possibly TRBD1 on 5 matching bases. CDR1 and CDR2 (germline): SGDLS, YYNGEE. This CDR3 is 14 amino acids long. V dropped 0 bases and J dropped 4 bases, with 10 bases sitting between them. Written as DNA, the CDR3 is TGTGCCAGCAGCGTAGGAGGGACGGCCACTGAAGCTTTCTTT. Its translation: CASSVGGTATEAFF.

V gene TRBV3-1 (or the pseudogene TRBV3-2) combines with J gene TRBJ2-5; D could derive from TRBD1 or TRBD2 (6 bases each). The CDR3 sequence is 16 residues long. The germline V gene has CDR1 LGHDT and CDR2 YNNKEL (reference sequence). Trimming cost V 0 bases and J 5 bases, with 16 bases left between them. The CDR3 DNA is TGTGCCAGCAGCCAAGACTCCTCGGGGGCTGGGGAGACCCAGTACTTC. As protein: CASSQDSSGAGETQYF.

This chain joins TRBV19 and TRBJ2-1; TRBD2 matches at 9 bases. The CDR3 runs to 15 residues. V dropped 2 bases and J dropped 6; count of bases not matched to a gene: 5. In germline, CDR1 is LNHDA, CDR2 SQIVND (reference sequence). The CDR3 loop reads CASSISSGSVNEQFF. The CDR3 DNA reads TGTGCCAGTAGTATAAGTAGCGGGAGCGTCAATGAGCAGTTCTTC.

The CDR3 protein is CASSSGRDTEAFF. CDR3 nucleotide sequence: TGTGCCAGCAGCTCCGGAAGGGACACTGAAGCTTTCTTT. The V gene is TRBV7-2, the J gene TRBJ1-1; D remains ambiguous. Trimming stripped 4 bases from V and 3 bases from J, with 9 bases between. In germline, CDR1 is SGHTA, CDR2 FQGNSA. This CDR3 has 13 amino acids.

The chain recombines TRBV27 with TRBJ2-5, with D possibly TRBD2 on 7 matching bases. This CDR3 comprises 16 residues. The germline CDR1 and CDR2 sequences are MNHEY and SMNVEV (reference sequence). V was cut by 3 bases and J by 1 base, with 15 bases left in between. DNA for the CDR3: TGTGCCAGCAGTTTCCTAGGGGGAGGGACCCAAGAGACCCAGTACTTC. Its protein is CASSFLGGGTQETQYF.

The chain has TRBV19 and TRBJ2-1; 8 bases line up with TRBD1. The CDR3 covers 17 residues. J gave up 9 bases and V 0 bases, and 13 bases lay outside the gene matches. Germline V gene sequence: CDR1 LNHDA, CDR2 SQIVND (reference sequence). CDR3 DNA: TGTGCCAGTAGTATAGACAGCCGCGGACAGGGTGGGGGTGAGCAGTTCTTC. Residues: CASSIDSRGQGGGEQFF.